Each of the 21 T cell receptor beta chains below was sequenced from the same sample in a study of blood T cell repertoires in COVID-19. Repertoires were generated with immunoSEQ multiplex PCR, while TCRdb's copy carries only in-frame clones and drops some. The sample lists some 190,000 clones, approximately 90% occurring once. The sample taken for sequencing was peripheral blood. These receptors all stem from a human donor in a cohort sampled during active COVID-19.

The V gene is TRBV18, the J gene TRBJ2-1, with 7 bases fitting TRBD2. V was clipped by 6 bases and J by 3 bases; unmatched bases: 8. This CDR3 comprises 15 residues. CDR1 KGHSH and CDR2 LQKENI come from the germline V gene. CDR3 nucleotides: TGTGCCAGCTCCCCTCAGCGGGACCTCTACAATGAGCAGTTCTTC. It is translated as CASSPQRDLYNEQFF.

The gene calls are TRBV7-2 and TRBJ2-1; D is possibly TRBD2 (5 bases). In germline, CDR1 is SGHTA, CDR2 FQGNSA. CDR3 length: 15 amino acids. V lost 3 bases, J lost 2 bases, and 11 bases lay in between. The CDR3 region has the DNA TGTGCCAGCAGCTTCTCTTCCGGGACCTACAATGAGCAGTTCTTC. It codes for CASSFSSGTYNEQFF.

V usage is TRBV7-2 and J usage is TRBJ2-3; weak D call: TRBD1 (8 bases). CDR3 length: 14 residues. Germline assignment: CDR1 SGHTA and CDR2 FQGNSA. Trimming pared 8 bases from V and 4 bases from J, leaving 16 bases between. CDR3 DNA: TGTGCCAGCCAACAGGGGGGGCCTCCAGATACGCAGTATTTT. It codes for CASQQGGPPDTQYF. The whole variable domain, remainder taken from reference TRBV7-2 and TRBJ2-3, is GAGVSQSPSNKVTEKGKDVELRCDPISGHTALYWYRQSLGQGLEFLIYFQGNSAPDKSGLPSDRFSAERTGGSVSTLTIQRTQQEDSAVYLCASQQGGPPDTQYFGPGTRLTVL.

The genes are TRBV28 and TRBJ2-7, with 7 nucleotides matching TRBD2. Trimming at V came to 6 bases and at J to 3 bases, leaving 8 bases not matched to a gene. The CDR3 runs to 14 residues. Germline V CDR1 and CDR2: MDHEN, SYDVKM. The CDR3 DNA reads as TGTGCCAGCAGCTGGGGGGGGTCGGGCTACGAGCAGTACTTC. This codes for CASSWGGSGYEQYF.

The gene calls are TRBV4-2 and TRBJ2-5; 10 bases agree with TRBD2. In germline, CDR1 is LGHNA, CDR2 YNFKEQ. The CDR3 extends over 14 amino acids. The J segment lost 4 bases and the V segment lost 2 bases, leaving 1 base of the junction unmatched. For the CDR3, the DNA is TGTGCCAGCAGCCAAAGCGGGGGGGCAGAGACCCAGTACTTC. This sequence encodes CASSQSGGAETQYF.

The chain is built from TRBV5-1 and TRBJ2-2; 7 bases are a match to TRBD1. CDR3 length equals 15 residues. Unmatched junction bases numbered 6, after V lost 6 bases and J lost 1 base. CDR1 is SGHRS and CDR2 is YFSETQ in the germline V gene. CDR3 sequence: CASTSGTVNTGELFF. As DNA, the CDR3 is TGCGCCAGCACCTCCGGGACAGTGAACACCGGGGAGCTGTTTTTT.

The rearrangement links TRBV4-3 to TRBJ2-3; D gene ambiguous. Germline CDR1 and CDR2: LGHNA and YSLEER. This CDR3 spans 14 amino acids. V gave up 1 base and J gave up 2 bases, with 7 bases separating them. Written as DNA, the CDR3 is TGCGCCAGCAGCCAAGGTCCATTCACAGATACGCAGTATTTT. Residues: CASSQGPFTDTQYF.

V is TRBV7-7 and J is TRBJ2-7, with a weak D call TRBD2 (6 bases). Germline V CDR1 and CDR2: SSHAT, FNYEAQ (reference sequence). V lost 0 bases and J lost 0, with 9 bases in between. The CDR3 covers 15 residues. In nucleotides, the CDR3 is TGTGCCAGCAGCTTAGCTAGCGGAAGCTCCTACGAGCAGTACTTC. Translating it yields CASSLASGSSYEQYF.

V is TRBV20-1 and J is TRBJ2-5, with D uncertain. Germline-derived CDR1 and CDR2 are DFQATT and SNEGSKA (reference sequence). The V end lost 5 bases, the J end lost 4 bases, and 8 bases lay between the germline ends. CDR3 length equals 11 residues. The CDR3 sequence: CSAVRRETQYF. The CDR3 DNA sequence: TGCAGTGCTGTTAGGAGAGAGACCCAGTACTTC.

The chain is built from TRBV6-5 and TRBJ2-1; D gene unclear. CDR3 size: 15 residues. V was trimmed by 6 bases and J by 3 bases, leaving 15 bases between them. The germline gives CDR1 MNHEY, CDR2 SVGAGI. The CDR3 sequence is CASRPQLTFYNEQFF. The CDR3 nucleotides are TGTGCCAGCAGACCGCAACTTACCTTCTACAATGAGCAGTTCTTC.

This clone was counted between two and nine times. The V call is TRBV23-1, the J call TRBJ2-5; possible D gene TRBD1, 6 bases. TRBV23-1 is noted as an ORF with a role that remains uncertain. Trimming took off 0 bases at V and 5 bases at J, with 10 bases between the two ends. The CDR3 runs 14 residues. The CDR3 spells CASSQSWGLETQYF. CDR3 nucleotides: TGCGCCAGCAGTCAATCGTGGGGGCTGGAGACCCAGTACTTC.

The chain couples TRBV5-1 to TRBJ2-7; tentatively, D is TRBD1 (5 bases). The CDR3 is 12 residues long. V was shortened by 1 base and J by 3 bases, with 5 bases between the two germline ends. Germline loops: CDR1 SGHRS, CDR2 YFSETQ. For the CDR3, the DNA is TGCGCCAGCAGCTTGACAGGCTACGAGCAGTACTTC. Translation: CASSLTGYEQYF.

This rearrangement joins TRBV21-1 to TRBJ1-5. TRBV21-1 constitutes a pseudogene. This CDR3 spans 13 amino acids. CDR3 protein: CASSKAHFMPQHF. The CDR3 DNA sequence: TGTGCCAGCAGCAAAGCGCACTTTATGCCCCAGCATTTT.

This clone is a singleton in its sample. The chain recombines TRBV6-5 with TRBJ2-3, with 7 nucleotides matching TRBD1. The CDR3 is made up of 15 amino acids. J lost 4 bases, V lost 8 bases, and 12 bases had no gene match. Looked up from germline, CDR1 is MNHEY and CDR2 is SVGAGI. The CDR3 here is CASADRRRRPDTQYF. In nucleotides, the CDR3 is TGTGCCAGCGCGGACAGGAGACGTCGTCCAGATACGCAGTATTTT.

The chain links TRBV6-1 to TRBJ1-5, with unresolved D. The germline gives CDR1 MNHNS, CDR2 SASEGT. Trimming cost V 4 bases and J 3 bases, with 19 bases left between them. This CDR3 spans 17 amino acids. CDR3 nucleotides: TGTGCCAGCAGTGTGGTCGCCTCAACTGAAATCAATCAGCCCCAGCATTTT. Its protein product is CASSVVASTEINQPQHF.

This clone has just one count. V and J are TRBV30 and TRBJ2-1, with a possible D match to TRBD2 (6 bases). CDR1 and CDR2 from the germline V gene are GTSNPN and SVGIG (reference sequence). V was cut by 0 bases and J by 11 bases, with 11 bases left in between. The CDR3 extends over 12 amino acids. CDR3 protein: CAWSVQEGKQFF. CDR3 nucleotide sequence: TGTGCCTGGAGTGTACAGGAGGGAAAGCAGTTCTTC. Drawing the rest from reference TRBV30 and TRBJ2-1, the complete variable domain is SQTIHQWPATLVQPVGSPLSLECTVEGTSNPNLYWYRQAAGRGLQLLFYSVGIGQISSEVPQNLSASRPQDRQFILSSKKLLLSDSGFYLCAWSVQEGKQFFGPGTRLTVL.

The V gene is TRBV11-2, the J gene TRBJ2-1; 8 bases agree with TRBD2. Per the germline V gene, CDR1 is SGHAT and CDR2 is FQNNGV. V lost 2 bases, J lost 0 bases, and 3 bases stayed unmatched. This CDR3 is 16 amino acids long. The CDR3 spells CASSLSGGASYNEQFF. In DNA, the CDR3 is TGTGCCAGCAGCTTATCCGGGGGGGCCTCCTACAATGAGCAGTTCTTC.

The V gene is TRBV29-1, the J gene TRBJ1-1; 7 nucleotides match TRBD1. This CDR3 region has 12 residues. CDR1 is SQVTM and CDR2 is ANQGSEA in the germline V gene. Germline trimming cut 7 bases from V and 11 bases from J; bases unmatched to any gene: 13. CDR3 protein: CSEVRGYPGAFF. The CDR3 nucleotides are TGCAGCGAAGTCAGGGGGTATCCCGGGGCTTTCTTT.

In nucleotides, the CDR3 is TGTGCCAGCAGCTTACCAGGGGGCGAGGAAAAACTGTTTTTT. It yields the protein CASSLPGGEEKLFF. This sequence joins TRBV7-2 and TRBJ1-4; 8 bases are shared with TRBD1. Germline V gives CDR1 SGHTA, CDR2 FQGNSA. The CDR3 consists of 14 residues. The junction had 4 bases not matched to a gene; V was cut back by 2 bases and J by 8 bases.

This sequence joins TRBV11-2 and TRBJ1-1, with 10 bases that match TRBD1. The CDR3 is 15 amino acids. J lost 8 bases, V lost 6 bases, and 12 bases had no gene match. Germline V gene sequence: CDR1 SGHAT, CDR2 FQNNGV. The CDR3 reads CASRLPGQGRLEAFF. Written as DNA, the CDR3 is TGTGCCAGCAGATTACCGGGACAGGGGCGTCTGGAAGCTTTCTTT.

In DNA, the CDR3 is TGTGCCAGCAGTCCCAGCTCCTACGAGCAGTACTTC. Protein product: CASSPSSYEQYF. The chain couples TRBV2 to TRBJ2-7; D is undetermined. The V gene's germline CDR1 is SNHLY and CDR2 FYNNEI. The CDR3 has 12 amino acids. Trimming took 5 bases from V and 0 from J, leaving 5 bases between them.